One sample yielded the 22 T cell receptor beta chains listed below, sequenced in a study of T-cell reconstitution after alpha-beta-depleted transplantation in children (TCRdb year 2016). The method behind the library was PCR. Reads for this sample came from an Illumina HiSeq 2500. To normalize quantification of the TCRbeta repertoire, the TCR libraries were built with molecular barcoding that relied on unique molecular identifiers. TCRdb ran its own pipeline on the public reads, namely fastp trimming at Q25 and MiXCR clone calling, and kept in-frame beta chains. CDR3 protein duplicates are merged, each entry listing the most common genes and DNA. In all, the sample holds more than 200,000 distinct CDR3 sequences, and 7% to 9% of those were seen once. The ten largest clonotypes hold less than 40% of the sample. The treatment or condition label of this sample denotes: allogeneic hematopoietic cell transplantation with graft depleted of TCRalphabeta T cells and CD19 B cells.

The sequencing here drew on PBMCs, mostly from graft donor cells, taken 360 days after TCRalphabeta/CD19-depleted stem cell transplant. These receptors came from a male patient between 2 and 10 years old who had a stem cell transplant for acute myeloid leukemia, so the T cells may come from the graft donor.

This clonotype was observed a handful of times. The chain links TRBV7-2 to TRBJ2-7, with D hard to call. Trimming cost V 1 base and J 3 bases, with 7 bases left between them. This CDR3 comprises 13 residues. Germline loops: CDR1 SGHTA, CDR2 FQGNSA. The CDR3 reads CASSLGRLYEQYF. CDR3 sequence (DNA): TGTGCCAGCAGCTTAGGCAGGCTCTACGAGCAGTACTTC.

At least ten counts were recorded for this clonotype. The J gene is TRBJ2-5, the V gene TRBV20-1, with D perhaps matching TRBD2 (6 bases). The V gene's germline CDR1 is DFQATT and CDR2 SNEGSKA (reference sequence). Trimming took off 7 bases at V and 4 bases at J, with 13 bases between the two ends. The CDR3 is 12 residues long. This CDR3 is CSGQTRVETQYF. The CDR3 DNA is TGCAGTGGGCAGACTAGGGTAGAGACCCAGTACTTC.

J is TRBJ1-5 and V is TRBV6-5; 8 bases map to TRBD1. This CDR3 spans 16 amino acids. Germline CDR1 reads MNHEY; CDR2 reads SVGAGI. Trimming cost V 7 bases and J 0 bases; bases outside gene matches: 8. The CDR3, as DNA: TGTGCCAGCATGCAGGACAGGGCCTATAGCAATCAGCCCCAGCATTTT. It yields the protein CASMQDRAYSNQPQHF.

This clonotype was found a few times. This chain links TRBV7-3 with TRBJ2-2, with D possibly matching TRBD1 (6 bases). The CDR3 is 16 residues long. Trimming shortened V by 0 bases and J by 7 bases, and 15 bases separated the two germline ends. CDR1 is SGHTA, CDR2 FQGTGA, per germline. DNA of the CDR3: TGTGCCAGCAGCTTAACGGACAGTCGATGGGGCGGGGAGCTGTTTTTT. Protein sequence: CASSLTDSRWGGELFF.

This chain connects TRBV7-9 to TRBJ2-3; D not certain. CDR1 SEHNR and CDR2 FQNEAQ come from the germline V gene (reference sequence). This CDR3 has 10 residues. V was shortened by 6 bases and J by 7 bases, with 5 bases between the two germline ends. This CDR3 reads CASSEYTQYF. DNA for the CDR3: TGTGCCAGCAGTGAATATACGCAGTATTTT. Full variable domain (rest looked up from reference TRBV7-9 and TRBJ2-3): DTGVSQNPRHKITKRGQNVTFRCDPISEHNRLYWYRQTLGQGPEFLTYFQNEAQLEKSRLLSDRFSAERPKGSFSTLEIQRTEQGDSAMYLCASSEYTQYFGPGTRLTVL.

This clonotype was recorded a few times. CDR3 nucleotide sequence: TGTGCCAGCAGTTTAGGGTGGGAGCCGAACGAGCAGTACGTC. As protein: CASSLGWEPNEQYV. The rearrangement uses TRBV12-3 or TRBV12-4 and TRBJ2-7; perhaps TRBD2 as D (5 bases). There are 14 residues in the CDR3. The germline V and J ends were trimmed by 1 base and 5 bases, with 12 bases remaining between them.

The V and J genes are TRBV6-2 or TRBV6-3 and TRBJ2-7, with 10 bases aligning to TRBD2. Germline loops: CDR1 MNHEY, CDR2 SVGEGT. J gave up 2 bases and V 5 bases, and 6 bases lay outside the gene matches. This CDR3 region has 15 residues. The CDR3, as DNA: TGTGCCAGCAGTCGAGCGGGAGGGAGGCCCTACGAGCAGTACTTC. As protein: CASSRAGGRPYEQYF.

V and J are TRBV4-2 and TRBJ2-5, with a weak D call TRBD1 (6 bases). Germline lookup yields CDR1 LGHNA and CDR2 YNFKEQ. CDR3 length: 14 amino acids. The V end lost 4 bases, the J end lost 5 bases, and 14 bases lay between the germline ends. CDR3 sequence (DNA): TGTGCCAGCAGCCGAAACAGGGCTTGGGAGACCCAGTACTTC. Protein: CASSRNRAWETQYF.

This clonotype was recorded a few times. This rearrangement joins TRBV30 to TRBJ2-3; 8 bases fit TRBD2. V dropped 0 bases and J dropped 1; count of bases not matched to a gene: 3. Germline lookup yields CDR1 GTSNPN and CDR2 SVGIG (reference sequence). This CDR3 has 15 amino acids. For the CDR3, the DNA is TGTGCCTGGAGTGTACAACTAGCGGGCACAGATACGCAGTATTTT. Translation: CAWSVQLAGTDTQYF.

This chain links TRBV25-1 with TRBJ2-1, with 7 nucleotides matching TRBD2. CDR1 is MGHDK, CDR2 SYGVNS, per germline. There are 16 residues in the CDR3. J lost 9 bases, V lost 5 bases, and 16 bases had no gene match. The CDR3 DNA is TGTGCCAGCAGTTTCTACAGGACTAGGAAATCGGGTGAGCAGTTCTTC. Its translation: CASSFYRTRKSGEQFF.

This clonotype was seen more than once but under ten times. The chain uses TRBV7-9 and TRBJ2-5, with TRBD1 matching over 8 bases. From germline, CDR1 is SEHNR and CDR2 FQNEAQ (reference sequence). Germline trimming cut 4 bases from V and 5 bases from J; bases unmatched to any gene: 6. CDR3 length: 14 amino acids. CDR3 coding DNA: TGTGCCAGCAGCTGGGGACAGGTGATTGAGACCCAGTACTTC. It translates to CASSWGQVIETQYF.

This clonotype was recorded many times. The rearrangement links TRBV27 to TRBJ2-2, with D unresolved. Germline-derived CDR1 and CDR2 are MNHEY and SMNVEV (reference sequence). The V gene lost 6 bases and the J gene lost 6 bases, with 14 bases spanning the gap. This CDR3 is 14 amino acids long. CDR3 region: CASRFDTFSGELFF. DNA of the CDR3: TGTGCCAGCAGATTCGACACCTTCTCCGGGGAGCTGTTTTTT.

The V and J genes are TRBV5-1 and TRBJ1-4; tentative D call: TRBD1 (6 bases). The CDR3 runs to 14 residues. Germline V gene sequence: CDR1 SGHRS, CDR2 YFSETQ. V lost 2 bases and J 4 bases, leaving 9 bases between the germline ends. CDR3 nucleotide sequence: TGCGCCAGCAGCTTTGGGACACTTAATGAAAAACTGTTTTTT. Protein: CASSFGTLNEKLFF.

This clonotype was observed many times. V is TRBV5-1 and J is TRBJ2-1; 7 bases are a match to TRBD1. CDR3 length: 17 residues. The germline gives CDR1 SGHRS, CDR2 YFSETQ. Losses at the gene ends were 0 bases for V and 2 bases for J; bases not matched to a gene: 8. DNA of the CDR3: TGCGCCAGCAGCTTGGCCAGACAGGGTGGCCCCTACAATGAGCAGTTCTTC. Translated: CASSLARQGGPYNEQFF.

This clonotype showed up many times. The V call is TRBV4-1, the J call TRBJ2-7; D not certain. Germline V gene sequence: CDR1 MGHRA, CDR2 YSYEKL. V lost 0 bases and J lost 7, with 10 bases in between. This CDR3 has 13 residues. DNA for the CDR3: TGCGCCAGCAGCCAAGACGGTAGTCAGGAGCAGTACTTC. Encoded protein: CASSQDGSQEQYF.

The rearrangement joins TRBV12-3 or TRBV12-4 to TRBJ2-7; 7 positions match TRBD2. The trim removed 6 bases at V and 3 bases at J, leaving 14 bases unmatched. This CDR3 spans 16 amino acids. CDR3 coding DNA: TGTGCCAGCAGCTCGGGACTATTGGGAGGTAACTACGAGCAGTACTTC. This gives the protein CASSSGLLGGNYEQYF.

This clonotype was counted ten times or more. The chain recombines TRBV27 with TRBJ2-7; 10 bases map to TRBD2. CDR3 length: 14 residues. Trimming removed 8 bases from V and 6 bases from J; junction bases left unmatched: 10. The V gene's germline CDR1 is MNHEY and CDR2 SMNVEV (reference sequence). As DNA, the CDR3 is TGTGCCAGCGCCTCTAGCGGGAGTCGAGGCGAGCAGTACTTC. Its translation is CASASSGSRGEQYF.

This clonotype was seen only a few times. V gene TRBV24-1 combines with J gene TRBJ2-1; 8 nucleotides align to TRBD2. Germline-derived CDR1 and CDR2 are KGHDR and SFDVKD. CDR3 length: 13 residues. With 0 bases clipped from V and 10 bases from J, the junction kept 1 base outside the gene matches. CDR3 bases: TGTGCCACCAGTGATTTGCCGGGGGGGGAGCAGTTCTTC. Residues: CATSDLPGGEQFF.

V and J are TRBV20-1 and TRBJ2-5; 9 positions match TRBD1. This CDR3 region has 16 residues. V lost 0 bases, J lost 5 bases, and 10 bases stayed unmatched. The V gene's germline CDR1 is DFQATT and CDR2 SNEGSKA (reference sequence). The CDR3 spells CSARDLKDRGWETQYF. The CDR3 bases are TGCAGTGCTAGAGATCTGAAGGACAGGGGATGGGAGACCCAGTACTTC.

The rearrangement uses TRBV12-3 or TRBV12-4 and TRBJ1-1; the D is unclear. Trimming took off 3 bases at V and 1 base at J, with 6 bases between the two ends. CDR3 length equals 13 residues. CDR3 sequence (DNA): TGTGCCAGCAGTTTTATGGGGAACACTGAAGCTTTCTTT. It specifies CASSFMGNTEAFF.

This clonotype was counted at least ten times. The chain links TRBV6-5 to TRBJ2-2; D is possibly TRBD1 or TRBD2 (5 bases each). The CDR3 sequence is 16 residues long. Looked up from germline, CDR1 is MNHEY and CDR2 is SVGAGI. V shed 0 bases and J shed 2 bases, with 10 bases lying between them. The CDR3 loop reads CASSYSGTFNTGELFF. The CDR3 nucleotides are TGTGCCAGCAGTTACTCTGGGACCTTTAACACCGGGGAGCTGTTTTTT.

This chain uses TRBV20-1 with TRBJ2-1, with TRBD2 matching 7 bases. Trimming cost V 3 bases and J 4 bases; bases outside gene matches: 3. The CDR3 has 13 amino acids. CDR1 DFQATT and CDR2 SNEGSKA come from the germline V gene (reference sequence). The CDR3 reads CSASGGRYNEQFF. The DNA of the CDR3 is TGCAGTGCTAGCGGCGGGAGATACAATGAGCAGTTCTTC.